The 8 T cell receptor beta chains below come from one sample, sequenced in a study of human T cells and chemical hapten exposure. TCRdb redid the calling of the RACE reads with MiXCR, one entry per CDR3 protein. The sample lists fewer than 130,000 distinct CDR3 sequences; 8% to 13% were seen once. Noted time point: patch test 1, 2 weeks after DPC sensitization. The treatment denotes: therapeutic diphenylcyclopropenone sensitization with weekly scalp DPC. Here the sequenced sample was whole blood, taken in connection with sensitization to the hapten diphenylcyclopropenone (DPC). These receptors came from a woman in her forties with alopecia areata. Some clones in this sample may be carry-over from other donors' samples.

In its sample, this clonotype was seen a few times. The gene calls are TRBV19 and TRBJ2-3; possibly TRBD1 for D (5 bases). Trimming removed 5 bases from V and 2 bases from J, with 14 bases in between. The CDR3 spans 15 residues. The germline V gene encodes CDR1 LNHDA and CDR2 SQIVND (reference sequence). For the CDR3, the DNA is TGTGCCAGTAGTCCATTTTCAGGGTCCACAGATACGCAGTATTTT. Its protein product is CASSPFSGSTDTQYF.

This rearrangement joins TRBV20-1 to TRBJ2-1; TRBD2 matches at 8 bases. The CDR3 is made up of 12 amino acids. Germline V gene sequence: CDR1 DFQATT, CDR2 SNEGSKA (reference sequence). V lost 5 bases to trimming and J lost 4 bases; unmatched junction nucleotides: 1. The CDR3, as DNA: TGCAGTGCTGGCGGGGGGTACAATGAGCAGTTCTTC. Residues: CSAGGGYNEQFF.

The sample holds a few counts of this clonotype. The CDR3 sequence is CASSPGRTVPETQYF. The CDR3 DNA reads as TGTGCCAGCAGCCCGGGACGCACGGTCCCAGAGACCCAGTACTTC. The rearrangement uses TRBV5-5 and TRBJ2-5, with D perhaps assigned TRBD1 or TRBD2 (5 bases each). The V gene's germline CDR1 is SGHKS and CDR2 YYEKEE (reference sequence). Trimming took off 4 bases at V and 4 bases at J, with 17 bases between the two ends. This CDR3 is 15 amino acids long.

This clonotype has at least ten counts. The V gene is TRBV2, the J gene TRBJ2-1; the match to TRBD1 covers 8 bases. The CDR3 loop spans 13 amino acids. Germline trimming cut 6 bases from V and 6 bases from J; bases unmatched to any gene: 4. Germline V gives CDR1 SNHLY, CDR2 FYNNEI. Written as DNA, the CDR3 is TGTGCCAGCAGGAATGGACAGGGCAATGAGCAGTTCTTC. Translating it yields CASRNGQGNEQFF.

CDR3 DNA: TGTGCCAGCAGCTTAGTTGGCACTAACACAGATACGCAGTATTTT. This encodes CASSLVGTNTDTQYF. The chain couples TRBV7-2 to TRBJ2-3; no definite D call. The CDR3 extends over 15 amino acids. Trimming removed 1 base at V and 2 bases at J, with 10 bases between. Germline V gene lookup returns CDR1 SGHTA and CDR2 FQGNSA. Variable domain in full (rest from reference TRBV7-2 and TRBJ2-3): GAGVSQSPSNKVTEKGKDVELRCDPISGHTALYWYRQSLGQGLEFLIYFQGNSAPDKSGLPSDRFSAERTGGSVSTLTIQRTQQEDSAVYLCASSLVGTNTDTQYFGPGTRLTVL.

V is TRBV28 and J is TRBJ2-7; TRBD2 aligns across 7 bases. The CDR3 consists of 15 residues. V gave up 3 bases and J gave up 1 base; unmatched junction bases: 6. The germline CDR1 and CDR2 sequences are MDHEN and SYDVKM. The CDR3 region is CASSFSGTPSYEQYF. As DNA, the CDR3 is TGTGCCAGCAGTTTCAGCGGGACTCCGTCCTACGAGCAGTACTTC.

This clonotype was seen more than once but under ten times. The rearrangement uses TRBV7-9 and TRBJ2-1; TRBD2 matches 9 bases. Per germline, CDR1 SEHNR and CDR2 FQNEAQ (reference sequence). Unmatched junction bases numbered 3, after V lost 2 bases and J lost 10 bases. This CDR3 spans 13 amino acids. CDR3 DNA: TGTGCCAGCAGCTTACGTACTAGCGGGGAGCAGTTCTTC. Translation gives CASSLRTSGEQFF.

A word on this clonotype: At one end the junction does not follow the germline gene, possibly because of a read error. The rearrangement joins TRBV7-9 to TRBJ2-7, with 8 bases that match TRBD2. Germline V gene lookup returns CDR1 SEHNR and CDR2 FQNEAQ (reference sequence). The CDR3 spans 15 residues. The DNA of the CDR3 is TGTGCCAACAGCTCAAAGCGGGAGAGCGTCTACGAGCAGTACTTC. Protein product: CANSSKRESVYEQYF.